This T cell receptor (beta chain) was captured in a study of T cells after yellow fever vaccination. The V gene lost 1 base and the J gene lost 5 bases, with 10 bases spanning the gap. CDR3 length: 13 amino acids. Per the germline V gene, CDR1 is DFQATT and CDR2 is SNEGSKA (reference sequence). Findings and caveats of the study: In FACS-sorted repertoires, abundant clonotypes from the bulk population could appear as contaminants.

Via MiXCR, TCRdb re-called the 5' RACE reads, giving one row per CDR3 protein. The table records some 240,000 distinct CDR3 sequences, around 5.3% of them present only once. As regards this clonotype: Its antigen is undetermined.

The sequence derives from a young man who received the YFV17D yellow fever vaccine. The material sequenced was CD4+ T cells sorted from PBMCs, taken on the day of the yellow fever booster vaccination. The V call is TRBV20-1, the J call TRBJ2-3; D ambiguous. The CDR3 DNA follows: TGCAGTGCTAGAGGTCAACCCGGAGATACGCAGTATTTT. Its protein is CSARGQPGDTQYF.